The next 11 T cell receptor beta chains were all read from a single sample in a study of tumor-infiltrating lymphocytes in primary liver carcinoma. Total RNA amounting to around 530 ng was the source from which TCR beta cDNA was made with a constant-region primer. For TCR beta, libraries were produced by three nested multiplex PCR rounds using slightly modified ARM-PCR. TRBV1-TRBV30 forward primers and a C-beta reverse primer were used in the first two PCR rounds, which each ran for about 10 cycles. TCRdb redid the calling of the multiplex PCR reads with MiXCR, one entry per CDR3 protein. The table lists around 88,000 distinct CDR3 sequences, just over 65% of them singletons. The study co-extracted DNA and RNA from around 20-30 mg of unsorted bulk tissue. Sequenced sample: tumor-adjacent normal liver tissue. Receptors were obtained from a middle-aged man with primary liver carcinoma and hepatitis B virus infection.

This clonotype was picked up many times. This CDR3 reads CASSLGGAEYEQFF. CDR3 nucleotide sequence: TGCGCCAGCAGCTTAGGCGGTGCAGAGTATGAGCAGTTCTTC. The rearrangement joins TRBV5-1 to TRBJ2-1; no definite D call. Per germline, CDR1 SGHRS and CDR2 YFSETQ. The CDR3 extends over 14 amino acids. Trimming cost V 2 bases and J 8 bases, with 14 bases left between them.

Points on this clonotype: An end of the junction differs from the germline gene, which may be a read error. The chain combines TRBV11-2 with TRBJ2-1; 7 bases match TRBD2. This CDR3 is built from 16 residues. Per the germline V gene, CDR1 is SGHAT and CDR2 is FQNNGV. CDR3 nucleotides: TGTGTCAGCAGCCCTGGGGGGGGGAGGCGCGACAATGAACAGTTCTTC. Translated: CVSSPGGGRRDNEQFF.

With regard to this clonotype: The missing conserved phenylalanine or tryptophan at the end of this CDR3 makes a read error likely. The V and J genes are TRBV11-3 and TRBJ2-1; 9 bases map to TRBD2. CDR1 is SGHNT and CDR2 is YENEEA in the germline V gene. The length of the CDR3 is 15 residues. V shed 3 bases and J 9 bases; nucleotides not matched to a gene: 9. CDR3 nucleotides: TGTGCCAGCAGCTTGAGGGCGGGAGGGTTAACTGAGCAGTTCCTC. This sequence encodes CASSLRAGGLTEQFL.

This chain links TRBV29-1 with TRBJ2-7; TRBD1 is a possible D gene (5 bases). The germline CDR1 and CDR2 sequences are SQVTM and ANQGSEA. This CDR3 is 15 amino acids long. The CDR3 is CSAHLDPSRGDEQYF. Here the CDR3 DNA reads TGCAGTGCTCACTTGGATCCGTCAAGGGGCGACGAGCAGTACTTC.

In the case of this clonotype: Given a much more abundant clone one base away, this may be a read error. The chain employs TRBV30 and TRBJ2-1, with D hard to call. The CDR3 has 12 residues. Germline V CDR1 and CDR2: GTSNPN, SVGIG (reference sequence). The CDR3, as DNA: TGTGCCTTGAGTACGCCCCTCAATGAGCAGTTCTTC. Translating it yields CALSTPLNEQFF.

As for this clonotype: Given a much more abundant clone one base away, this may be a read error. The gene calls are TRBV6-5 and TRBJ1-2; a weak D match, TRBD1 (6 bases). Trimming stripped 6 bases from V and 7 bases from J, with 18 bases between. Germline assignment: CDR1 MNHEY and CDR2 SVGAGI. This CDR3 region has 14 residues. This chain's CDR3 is CASRNQGRGGGYTF. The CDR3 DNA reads TGTGCCAGCAGAAACCAGGGGAGGGGAGGTGGCTACACCTTC.

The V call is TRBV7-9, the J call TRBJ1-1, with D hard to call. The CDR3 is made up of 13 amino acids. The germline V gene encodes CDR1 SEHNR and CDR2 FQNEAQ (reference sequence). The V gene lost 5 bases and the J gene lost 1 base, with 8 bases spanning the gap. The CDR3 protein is CASSPRENTEAFF. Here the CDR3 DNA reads TGTGCCAGCAGCCCCCGAGAGAACACTGAAGCTTTCTTT.

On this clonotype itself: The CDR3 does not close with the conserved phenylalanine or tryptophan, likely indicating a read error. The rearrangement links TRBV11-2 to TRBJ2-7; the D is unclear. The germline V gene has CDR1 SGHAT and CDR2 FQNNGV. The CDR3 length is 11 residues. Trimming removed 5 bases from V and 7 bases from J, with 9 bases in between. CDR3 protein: CASSATMEQYI. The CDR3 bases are TGTGCCAGCAGCGCGACAATGGAGCAGTACATC.

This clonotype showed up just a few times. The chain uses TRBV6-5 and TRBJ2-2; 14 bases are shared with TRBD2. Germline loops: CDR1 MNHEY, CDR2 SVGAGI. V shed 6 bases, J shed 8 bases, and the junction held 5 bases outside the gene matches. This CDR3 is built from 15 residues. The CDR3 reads CASRGTSGSLGELFF. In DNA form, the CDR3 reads TGTGCCAGCAGGGGGACTAGCGGGAGTCTTGGGGAGCTGTTTTTT.

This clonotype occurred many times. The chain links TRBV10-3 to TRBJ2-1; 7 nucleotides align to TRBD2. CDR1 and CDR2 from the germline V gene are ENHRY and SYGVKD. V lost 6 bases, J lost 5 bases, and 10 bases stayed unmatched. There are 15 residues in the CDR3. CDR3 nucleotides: TGTGCCATCAGCCGTGGGCTAGCGGAAAACAATGAGCAGTTCTTC. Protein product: CAISRGLAENNEQFF.

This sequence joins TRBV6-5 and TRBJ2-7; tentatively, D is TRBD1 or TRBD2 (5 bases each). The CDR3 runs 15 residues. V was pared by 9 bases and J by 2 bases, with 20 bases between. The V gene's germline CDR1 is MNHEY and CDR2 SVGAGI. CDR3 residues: CARSDGTFLPYEQYF. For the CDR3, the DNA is TGTGCCAGAAGCGACGGGACCTTCCTGCCCTACGAGCAGTACTTC.